This T cell receptor beta chain was recorded in a study of T cell responses to AZD1222 COVID-19 vaccine. The study, taken as a whole, reports: There were repertoire samples only from the period after the peak T cell response. Donors were largely white British and mainly female; clonal diversity was possibly underestimated. Spike-specific TCR breadth and depth went up after people got two AZD1222 doses. The study reported that nearly half of spike-specific TCRs target unmutated variant regions.

Of note for this clone: Antigen specificity is unknown.

V shed 3 bases, J shed 7 bases, and the junction held 10 bases outside the gene matches. Germline lookup yields CDR1 MRHNA and CDR2 SNTAGT. This CDR3 spans 15 amino acids. The method was immunoSEQ multiplex PCR; TCRdb's version includes in-frame clones alone and lacks a portion of them. The sample yields roughly 120,000 clones, approximately 85% seen once. This specimen was peripheral blood, taken on day 0 of MenACWY control vaccination. The TCR was taken from an adult in good health. This chain uses TRBV6-4 with TRBJ1-2; 8 nucleotides align to TRBD1. CDR3 sequence (DNA): TGTGCCAGCAGTGATGGTAACAGGGGGACCGGTGGCTACACCTTC. Amino acids: CASSDGNRGTGGYTF.